The subject of this entry is one T cell receptor beta chain. Its antigen is not known. These data originate in a study of CXCR3-negative and CXCR3-positive naive CD8 T cells. Study conclusions and caveats: CXCR3-expressing naive cells carried TRB CDR3s more hydrophobic than those of CXCR3-negative naive cells.

The CDR3 has 15 amino acids. Libraries were UMI-labeled 5' RACE TRB cDNA. TCRdb reanalyzed the 5' RACE reads, giving one entry per CDR3 protein sequence and no DNA. This specimen shows some 120,000 distinct CDR3 sequences; the ten leading clones hold 0.5% to 0.6%. The rearrangement uses TRBV21-1 and TRBJ2-1; TCRdb selects TRBD2, and the lack of DNA leaves this call unchecked. TRBV21-1 counts as a pseudogene. The source of this sequence is a human donor in good health. Some clones in this sample may be carry-over from other donors' samples. The specimen was naive CXCR3+ CD8+ T cells from blood. The subset is: CD45RO-CCR7+CD27+CD95- naive CD8+ T cells expressing CXCR3 (TNR3+). Here the CDR3 reads CASSKISLASNEQFF.